These 25 T cell receptor beta chains came from one sample sequenced in a study of PD-1 blockade in classical Hodgkin lymphoma. The time point was: newly diagnosed, previously untreated cHL patient sample. After PBMCs were thawed, their CD8+ T cells were isolated by magnetic negative selection. TCRdb keeps only in-frame clones here, not all; method: immunoSEQ multiplex PCR. The sample yields 15,000 or so clones, around 90% seen once. Sequencing used CD8+ T cells from blood. Every receptor here comes from a human donor with classical Hodgkin lymphoma.

The rearrangement links TRBV25-1 to TRBJ2-1; 9 bases fit TRBD2. The germline V gene encodes CDR1 MGHDK and CDR2 SYGVNS. The CDR3 runs to 15 residues. The V and J ends lost 7 bases and 5 bases, in that order; junction bases with no gene match: 9. Here the CDR3 reads CASTEGSGRNNEQFF. As DNA, the CDR3 is TGTGCCAGCACCGAAGGTAGCGGGAGAAACAATGAGCAGTTCTTC.

The J gene is TRBJ2-7, the V gene TRBV11-2, with D perhaps TRBD1 or TRBD2 (5 bases each). CDR1 and CDR2 from the germline V gene are SGHAT and FQNNGV. V lost 3 bases, J lost 2 bases, and 11 bases lay in between. This CDR3 spans 14 amino acids. DNA of the CDR3: TGTGCCAGCAGCTTCGGGGACGATCCCTACGAGCAGTACGTC. Amino acids: CASSFGDDPYEQYV.

The chain links TRBV19 to TRBJ1-2; the match to TRBD1 covers 9 bases. The CDR3 is 12 residues long. Germline CDR1 LNHDA, CDR2 SQIVND (reference sequence). The V segment lost 5 bases and the J segment 7 bases; nucleotides outside the gene matches: 2. The CDR3 nucleotides are TGTGCCAGTAGTTGGACAGGGGTTGGCTACACCTTC. Translating gives CASSWTGVGYTF. Full variable domain (remainder filled in from reference TRBV19 and TRBJ1-2): DGGITQSPKYLFRKEGQNVTLSCEQNLNHDAMYWYRQDPGQGLRLIYYSQIVNDFQKGDIAEGYSVSREKKESFPLTVTSAQKNPTAFYLCASSWTGVGYTFGSGTRLTVV.

The genes are TRBV10-3 and TRBJ2-7; D call uncertain. The germline V gene has CDR1 ENHRY and CDR2 SYGVKD. With 4 bases removed from V and 1 base from J, the gap between germline ends came to 14 bases. This CDR3 has 15 residues. CDR3 loop: CAISGPPGQSYEQYV. CDR3 DNA sequence: TGTGCCATCAGTGGGCCCCCTGGGCAGTCCTACGAGCAGTACGTC.

This clone was observed once. This chain uses TRBV2 with TRBJ1-5, with D hard to call. Germline CDR1 is SNHLY and CDR2 is FYNNEI. The CDR3 extends over 15 amino acids. Between the trimmed V and J ends, which lost 2 bases and 7 bases, there was a span of 15 bases. CDR3 nucleotides: TGTGCCAGCAGTGAATGGGATTGGGATCAACAGCCCCAGCATTTT. Protein sequence: CASSEWDWDQQPQHF.

This clone occurred once. The V call is TRBV6-6, the J call TRBJ1-1; D is perhaps TRBD1 (5 bases). CDR3 length: 14 residues. Germline CDR1 and CDR2: MNHNY and SVGAGI (reference sequence). V was shortened by 7 bases and J by 1 base, with 13 bases between the two germline ends. The CDR3 protein is CASTMTAKNTEAFF. DNA of the CDR3: TGTGCCAGCACCATGACAGCCAAGAACACTGAAGCTTTCTTT.

The J gene is TRBJ2-3, the V gene TRBV7-2; possible D gene TRBD2, 6 bases. The CDR3 spans 14 residues. The germline V and J ends were trimmed by 1 base and 6 bases, with 11 bases remaining between them. The germline V gene has CDR1 SGHTA and CDR2 FQGNSA. The CDR3 DNA sequence: TGTGCCAGCAGCTTAGAACTAGCCGCGGATACGCAGTATTTT. This sequence encodes CASSLELAADTQYF.

The CDR3 reads CASSFGGELNTGELFF. The CDR3 coding sequence is TGTGCCAGCAGCTTTGGGGGGGAACTAAACACCGGGGAGCTGTTTTTT. The chain employs TRBV5-4 and TRBJ2-2; 7 bases align to TRBD2. Germline CDR1 SGHNT, CDR2 YYREEE (reference sequence). The trim removed 2 bases at V and 2 bases at J, leaving 6 bases unmatched. The CDR3 runs 16 residues.

This chain uses TRBV11-2 with TRBJ2-7; D may be TRBD2 (6 bases). V was trimmed by 5 bases and J by 2 bases, leaving 19 bases between them. The CDR3 sequence is 16 residues long. CDR1 is SGHAT and CDR2 is FQNNGV in the germline V gene. CDR3 coding DNA: TGTGCCAGCAGCGATATAAATATAGCGGTACCCTACGAGCAGTACGTC. Protein product: CASSDINIAVPYEQYV.

The chain uses TRBV27 and TRBJ2-7, with no clear D. Trimming left V 3 bases short and J 5 bases short, with 11 bases between. CDR1 is MNHEY and CDR2 is SMNVEV in the germline V gene (reference sequence). The CDR3 contains 13 residues. In DNA form, the CDR3 reads TGTGCCAGCAGTTTTGGGGAAATGAACGAGCAGTACTTC. Its translation is CASSFGEMNEQYF.

The chain recombines TRBV6-4 with TRBJ1-6, with D perhaps matching TRBD1 (5 bases). Germline lookup yields CDR1 MRHNA and CDR2 SNTAGT. The V end lost 3 bases, the J end lost 6 bases, and 12 bases lay between the germline ends. The CDR3 runs to 15 residues. CDR3 sequence: CASSEWGFGNSPLHF. The CDR3 DNA reads TGTGCCAGCAGTGAATGGGGGTTTGGTAATTCACCCCTCCACTTT.

The chain combines TRBV5-6 with TRBJ1-2; 8 bases are a match to TRBD1. The CDR3 extends over 16 amino acids. Germline-derived CDR1 and CDR2 are SGHDT and YYEEEE. The J segment lost 7 bases and the V segment lost 0 bases, leaving 11 bases of the junction unmatched. The CDR3 bases are TGTGCCAGCAGCTTGGATGTGTGGCAGGGGGCGTCTGGCTACACCTTC. Protein product: CASSLDVWQGASGYTF.

For the CDR3, the DNA is TGTGCCAGCAGCTTACTAGGGGTGGGTGACACTGAAGCTTTCTTT. As protein: CASSLLGVGDTEAFF. V usage is TRBV11-3 and J usage is TRBJ1-1; D possibly corresponds to TRBD1 (5 bases). Germline-derived CDR1 and CDR2 are SGHNT and YENEEA. This CDR3 spans 15 amino acids. The V end lost 2 bases, the J end lost 3 bases, and 13 bases lay between the germline ends.

V and J are TRBV2 and TRBJ2-7; 9 bases are shared with TRBD2. Germline values: CDR1 SNHLY, CDR2 FYNNEI. Losses at the gene ends were 3 bases for V and 0 bases for J; bases not matched to a gene: 3. The CDR3 has 15 amino acids. Written as DNA, the CDR3 is TGTGCCAGCAGTGAGACTAGCGGAAGCTCCTACGAGCAGTACTTC. Amino acid sequence: CASSETSGSSYEQYF.

The chain is built from TRBV7-9 and TRBJ1-2; a weak D match, TRBD1 (6 bases). Germline assignment: CDR1 SEHNR and CDR2 FQNEAQ (reference sequence). The CDR3 sequence is 15 residues long. Between the trimmed V and J ends, which lost 1 base and 2 bases, there was a span of 11 bases. CDR3 nucleotides: TGTGCCAGCAGCTTAGGGGCGGACAGCAACTATGGCTACACCTTC. This sequence encodes CASSLGADSNYGYTF.

For the CDR3, the DNA is TGTGCCAGCCAGATTGGTGCTGAAGCTTTCTTT. It specifies CASQIGAEAFF. The chain recombines TRBV5-6 with TRBJ1-1; D is uncertain. The CDR3 contains 11 residues. V was pared by 7 bases and J by 6 bases, with 10 bases between. Germline CDR1 and CDR2: SGHDT and YYEEEE.

The rearrangement joins TRBV5-3 to TRBJ1-1, with D maybe TRBD1 (6 bases). TRBV5-3 counts as an open reading frame of uncertain function. The ends were cut back, 8 bases at V and 3 bases at J, with 20 bases in the middle. The CDR3 has 15 residues. CDR3 region: CASSGTQGWYTEAFF. The CDR3 region has the DNA TGTGCCAGCAGCGGGACACAGGGATGGTACACTGAAGCTTTCTTT.

This chain connects TRBV6-4 to TRBJ2-3; D gene uncertain. This CDR3 comprises 13 residues. Per the germline V gene, CDR1 is MRHNA and CDR2 is SNTAGT. V lost 0 bases to trimming and J lost 3 bases, with 4 bases between them. Here the CDR3 reads CASSDSVTDTQYF. The CDR3 coding sequence is TGTGCCAGCAGTGACTCAGTAACAGATACGCAGTATTTT.

In the case of this clone: At one boundary the junction diverges from the germline segment, which might be a read error. The chain joins TRBV7-9 to TRBJ1-4; D is ambiguous. Germline V lookup: CDR1 SEHNR, CDR2 FQNEAQ (reference sequence). The CDR3 has 16 residues. Written as DNA, the CDR3 is TGTGCCAGCAGCAAACGCATGGGTGACCCTAAAGAAAAACTGTTTTTT. Translated, it gives CASSKRMGDPKEKLFF.

V gene TRBV30 combines with J gene TRBJ2-2; no definite D call. The germline gives CDR1 GTSNPN, CDR2 SVGIG (reference sequence). This CDR3 spans 12 amino acids. Trimming took 7 bases from V and 0 from J, leaving 6 bases between them. The CDR3, as DNA: TGTGCCTCGGTCGCGAACACCGGGGAGCTGTTTTTT. Translated: CASVANTGELFF.

The chain has TRBV20-1 and TRBJ2-7; D unresolved. Trimming pared 4 bases from V and 1 base from J, leaving 2 bases between. CDR3 length: 10 residues. CDR1 is DFQATT, CDR2 SNEGSKA, per germline (reference sequence). In nucleotides, the CDR3 is TGCAGTGCTACTTCCTACGAGCAGTACGTC. It is translated as CSATSYEQYV.

This rearrangement joins TRBV21-1 to TRBJ1-1. TRBV21-1 is noted as a pseudogene. This CDR3 is built from 15 residues. The CDR3 here is CASSKVGRMNTEAFF. In DNA, the CDR3 is TGTGCCAGCAGCAAAGTAGGGCGGATGAACACTGAAGCTTTCTTT.

The V gene is TRBV25-1, the J gene TRBJ2-7, with a tentative D call TRBD2 (6 bases). The CDR3 has 11 residues. Germline V gives CDR1 MGHDK, CDR2 SYGVNS. Trimming stripped 8 bases from V and 3 bases from J, with 8 bases between. CDR3 DNA: TGTGCCAGCGGAGCGGGCTACGAGCAGTACTTC. Its protein product is CASGAGYEQYF.

In this sample, this clone turned up once. The chain joins TRBV5-6 to TRBJ1-2; unclear D gene. Germline V CDR1 and CDR2: SGHDT, YYEEEE. CDR3 length: 16 residues. V lost 1 base, J lost 4 bases, and 17 bases lay in between. This CDR3 reads CASSLRTENFFYGYTF. DNA for the CDR3: TGTGCCAGCAGCTTGCGGACGGAGAACTTCTTCTATGGCTACACCTTC.

V is TRBV5-6 and J is TRBJ1-6; a weak D match, TRBD1 (6 bases). Germline V lookup: CDR1 SGHDT, CDR2 YYEEEE. Trimming removed 0 bases at V and 11 bases at J, with 6 bases between. The CDR3 has 12 amino acids. Here the CDR3 DNA reads TGTGCCAGCAGCTTGGGACAGGCACCCCTCCACTTT. It is translated as CASSLGQAPLHF.